A single sample gave rise to the 15 T cell receptor beta chains below, sequenced in a study of blood T cell repertoires in COVID-19. Using immunoSEQ multiplex PCR, the repertoire was profiled, and TCRdb retains in-frame clones only, with some absent. The sample has 300,000 to 400,000 clones; about nine tenths are singletons. Specimen: peripheral blood. The origin of the receptors is a woman aged 30 to 39 with COVID-19, enrolled during active disease.

This clone has at least ten counts. The chain couples TRBV20-1 to TRBJ1-6, with a weak D call TRBD1 (5 bases). CDR1 is DFQATT, CDR2 SNEGSKA, per germline (reference sequence). The CDR3 loop spans 14 amino acids. Deletions cut 3 bases from V and 8 bases from J, with 14 bases between. CDR3 nucleotides: TGCAGTGCTAGTGGGGGGGGACGCGATTCACCCCTCCACTTT. It encodes CSASGGGRDSPLHF.

This rearrangement joins TRBV11-2 to TRBJ2-5, with D maybe TRBD2 (6 bases). Trimming shortened V by 2 bases and J by 4 bases, and 11 bases separated the two germline ends. The CDR3 is made up of 14 amino acids. Germline assignment: CDR1 SGHAT and CDR2 FQNNGV. DNA for the CDR3: TGTGCCAGCAGCTTATCAGGGACTGGAGAGACCCAGTACTTC. It translates to CASSLSGTGETQYF.

The J gene is TRBJ1-2, the V gene TRBV2, with 11 bases that match TRBD1. V was pared by 4 bases and J by 5 bases, with 6 bases of the junction left unmatched. CDR1 is SNHLY, CDR2 FYNNEI, per germline. This CDR3 is 15 amino acids long. CDR3 loop: CASSGWTGGAYGYTF. CDR3 nucleotide sequence: TGTGCCAGCAGTGGATGGACAGGGGGCGCGTATGGCTACACCTTC.

The chain uses TRBV4-1 and TRBJ1-2; TRBD1 is a possible D gene (6 bases). Germline values: CDR1 MGHRA, CDR2 YSYEKL. V was cut by 0 bases and J by 2 bases, with 13 bases left in between. There are 16 residues in the CDR3. CDR3 nucleotides: TGCGCCAGCAGCCAAGATGAGGGGGTCGGGAACTATGGCTACACCTTC. Its translation is CASSQDEGVGNYGYTF.

V gene TRBV12-3 or TRBV12-4 combines with J gene TRBJ1-4, with a possible D match to TRBD1 (6 bases). CDR3 length: 13 residues. V was shortened by 4 bases and J by 6 bases, with 9 bases between the two germline ends. The CDR3 spells CASSSGQYEKLFF. Written as DNA, the CDR3 is TGTGCCAGCAGTTCTGGACAGTATGAAAAACTGTTTTTT.

This clone has only a few counts. CDR3 in DNA: TGTGCCAGCAGCTCCTCCGGGACTAGCGGGGGGTACGAGCAGTACTTC. This gives the protein CASSSSGTSGGYEQYF. J is TRBJ2-7 and V is TRBV7-2, with 15 bases lining up with TRBD2. This CDR3 region has 16 residues. The junction had 5 bases not matched to a gene; V was cut back by 4 bases and J by 4 bases. Germline V lookup: CDR1 SGHTA, CDR2 FQGNSA.

CDR3 residues: CASSLSGDRGMNTEAFF. DNA for the CDR3: TGTGCCAGCAGTTTATCAGGGGACAGGGGCATGAACACTGAAGCTTTCTTT. The chain carries TRBV27 and TRBJ1-1, with TRBD1 matching over 10 bases. This CDR3 comprises 17 residues. Unmatched junction bases numbered 4, after V lost 0 bases and J lost 0 bases. Per the germline V gene, CDR1 is MNHEY and CDR2 is SMNVEV (reference sequence).

V usage is TRBV6-5 and J usage is TRBJ1-4; D is ambiguous. The germline CDR1 and CDR2 sequences are MNHEY and SVGAGI. The germline V and J ends were trimmed by 5 bases and 7 bases, with 11 bases remaining between them. The CDR3 covers 13 residues. The CDR3 reads CASSSERAEKLFF. The CDR3 nucleotides read TGTGCCAGCAGTAGTGAGAGGGCTGAAAAACTGTTTTTT.

V gene TRBV3-1 (or the pseudogene TRBV3-2) combines with J gene TRBJ2-5; 7 bases match TRBD2. The CDR3 has 17 amino acids. The germline V gene has CDR1 LGHDT and CDR2 YNNKEL (reference sequence). V lost 0 bases, J lost 4 bases, and 11 bases stayed unmatched. CDR3 bases: TGTGCCAGCAGCCAAGATTGGTCGGGGCTAGCGGTAGAGACCCAGTACTTC. Translation gives CASSQDWSGLAVETQYF.

This chain connects TRBV4-1 to TRBJ1-1; 9 bases agree with TRBD1. Germline V gives CDR1 MGHRA, CDR2 YSYEKL. The V and J ends lost 1 base and 4 bases, in that order; junction bases with no gene match: 13. The CDR3 consists of 18 residues. CDR3 nucleotides: TGCGCCAGCAGCCAAGCCTTATCCGGGACAGGGTGGCCCACTGAAGCTTTCTTT. Protein: CASSQALSGTGWPTEAFF.

This rearrangement joins TRBV24-1 to TRBJ2-6; weak D call: TRBD1 (7 bases). The V gene's germline CDR1 is KGHDR and CDR2 SFDVKD. V was clipped by 11 bases and J by 3 bases, with 10 bases between them. The CDR3 is made up of 13 amino acids. In DNA, the CDR3 is TGTGCCATCCAGGGGGGTGGGGCCAACGTCCTGACTTTC. Its translation is CAIQGGGANVLTF.

The V and J genes are TRBV2 and TRBJ1-5, with D possibly TRBD1 on 6 matching bases. V lost 8 bases and J lost 1, with 18 bases in between. The CDR3 is made up of 16 amino acids. CDR1 is SNHLY and CDR2 is FYNNEI in the germline V gene. In DNA, the CDR3 is TGTGCCAGCGGGCAAACGGGGGGGCGCAGCAATCAGCCCCAGCATTTT. Its protein is CASGQTGGRSNQPQHF.

The CDR3 spells CASTLGGGRTEAFF. The CDR3 nucleotides read TGTGCCAGTACGCTCGGAGGGGGCAGGACTGAAGCTTTCTTT. The chain links TRBV19 to TRBJ1-1; 7 positions match TRBD1. The CDR3 extends over 14 amino acids. The V segment lost 7 bases and the J segment 5 bases; nucleotides outside the gene matches: 10. The V gene's germline CDR1 is LNHDA and CDR2 SQIVND (reference sequence).

Details on this clone: At the DNA level, this CDR3 is encoded by other sequences in the same sample as well. The chain combines TRBV6-5 with TRBJ1-1; the D gene is possibly TRBD1 (6 bases). Germline values: CDR1 MNHEY, CDR2 SVGAGI. This CDR3 comprises 16 residues. V was cut by 3 bases and J by 1 base, with 15 bases left in between. The CDR3: CASSYSIGGANTEAFF. The CDR3 nucleotides are TGTGCCAGCAGTTATAGTATCGGGGGGGCGAACACTGAAGCTTTCTTT.

This sequence joins TRBV5-4 and TRBJ1-6; D not certain. The ends were cut back, 1 base at V and 4 bases at J, with 9 bases in the middle. Germline CDR1 reads SGHNT; CDR2 reads YYREEE (reference sequence). The CDR3 has 15 amino acids. In DNA form, the CDR3 reads TGTGCCAGCAGCTTGACAGATACATATAATTCACCCCTCCACTTT. This codes for CASSLTDTYNSPLHF.